These T cell receptor beta chains were read from a single sample in a study of CD8+CD57+ T cells in acquired aplastic anemia. TCRdb itself ran the reads through MiXCR, one entry per CDR3 protein. Seen here are approximately 170,000 distinct CDR3 sequences, less than 70% observed once, and the top ten hold 16%. Sequenced input: sorted CD4+, CD8+, or CD8+CD57+ T cells (not recorded which) from PBMCs. These receptors all come from a human donor in good health, serving as a control. The conserved cysteine and the conserved F or W are not part of the CDR3 here.

v_gene: TRBV7-3; len: 11; j_gene: TRBJ1-1; CDR3aa: ASGQGPNTEAF
v_gene: TRBV19; len: 14; j_gene: TRBJ1-5; CDR3aa: ASSMSTGMSNQPQH
v_gene: TRBV14; len: 11; j_gene: TRBJ2-3; CDR3aa: ASSQGLLDTQY
v_gene: TRBV15; len: 12; j_gene: TRBJ2-7; CDR3aa: ATSRDHSQGEQY
v_gene: TRBV7-9; len: 14; j_gene: TRBJ2-1; CDR3aa: ASSPSPQGVINEQF
v_gene: TRBV7-3; len: 12; j_gene: TRBJ1-3; CDR3aa: ASSLESGSITIY
v_gene: TRBV15; len: 13; j_gene: TRBJ1-4; CDR3aa: ATSRDYRGGEKLF
v_gene: TRBV6-6; len: 11; j_gene: TRBJ1-5; CDR3aa: ATSGQGDQPQH
v_gene: TRBV2; len: 14; j_gene: TRBJ2-7; CDR3aa: ASSEAGSGSGYEQY
v_gene: TRBV5-5; len: 15; j_gene: TRBJ1-2; CDR3aa: ASSLGGQGTLDYGYT
v_gene: TRBV5-5; len: 12; j_gene: TRBJ1-1; CDR3aa: ASSLVAGGIPAF